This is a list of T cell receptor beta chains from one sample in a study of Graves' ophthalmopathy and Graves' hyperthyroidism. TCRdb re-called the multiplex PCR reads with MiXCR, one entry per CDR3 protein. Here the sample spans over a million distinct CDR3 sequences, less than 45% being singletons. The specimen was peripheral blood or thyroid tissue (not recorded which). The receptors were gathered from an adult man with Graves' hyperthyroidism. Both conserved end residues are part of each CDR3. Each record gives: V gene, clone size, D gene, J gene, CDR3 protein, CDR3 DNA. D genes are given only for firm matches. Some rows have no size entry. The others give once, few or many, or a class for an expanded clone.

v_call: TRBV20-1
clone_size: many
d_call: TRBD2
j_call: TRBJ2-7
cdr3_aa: CSASGSGSREQYF
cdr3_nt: TGCAGTGCTAGCGGTAGCGGGAGTAGGGAGCAGTACTTC

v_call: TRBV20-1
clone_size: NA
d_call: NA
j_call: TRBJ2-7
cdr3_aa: CGARDQRGAYEQYF
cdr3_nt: TGCGGTGCTAGAGATCAGAGGGGAGCCTACGAGCAGTACTTC

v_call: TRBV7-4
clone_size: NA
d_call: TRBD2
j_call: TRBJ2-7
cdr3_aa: CASSSPGGASGTHEQYF
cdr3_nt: TGTGCCAGCAGCTCCCCCGGGGGGGCTAGCGGGACCCACGAGCAGTACTTC

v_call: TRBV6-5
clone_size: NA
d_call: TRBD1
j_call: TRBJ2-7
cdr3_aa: CASSYLQGKEQYF
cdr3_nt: TGTGCCAGCAGTTACCTACAGGGGAAAGAGCAGTACTTC

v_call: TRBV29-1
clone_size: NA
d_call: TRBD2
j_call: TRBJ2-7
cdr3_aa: CSVTGTGGPDEQYF
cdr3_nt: TGCAGCGTTACAGGGACGGGGGGGCCCGACGAGCAGTACTTC

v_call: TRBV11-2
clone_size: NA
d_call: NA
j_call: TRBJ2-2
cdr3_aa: CASSSLKLHTGELFF
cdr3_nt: TGTGCCAGCAGCTCCTTAAAGTTGCACACCGGGGAGCTGTTTTTT

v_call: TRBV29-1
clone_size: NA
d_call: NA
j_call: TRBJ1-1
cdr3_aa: CSVEGLQGSTEAFF
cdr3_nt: TGCAGCGTTGAGGGTCTACAGGGAAGCACTGAAGCTTTCTTT

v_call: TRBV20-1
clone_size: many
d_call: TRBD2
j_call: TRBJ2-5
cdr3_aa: CSASTSGQETQYF
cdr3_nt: TGCAGTGCTAGCACTAGCGGCCAAGAGACCCAGTACTTC

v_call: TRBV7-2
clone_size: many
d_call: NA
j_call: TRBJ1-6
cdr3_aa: CASSPREQGSAPLHF
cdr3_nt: TGTGCCAGCAGCCCCCGGGAACAGGGTTCGGCACCCCTCCACTTT

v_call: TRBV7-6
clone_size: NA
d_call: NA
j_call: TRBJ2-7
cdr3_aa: CASSLLSGDEQYF
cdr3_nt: TGTGCCAGCAGCTTACTGTCAGGGGACGAGCAGTACTTC

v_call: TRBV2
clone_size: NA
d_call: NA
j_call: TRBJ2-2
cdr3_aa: CASSEAWGVGELFF
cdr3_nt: TGTGCCAGCAGTGAAGCTTGGGGTGTCGGGGAGCTGTTTTTT